This T cell receptor beta chain comes out of a study of T cell repertoires in cytomegalovirus infection. Across the whole study: Both CMV infection and a matching HLA type were indicated by public TCR beta signatures. Overall study findings and caveats: Individuals carrying CMV plus the relevant HLA were identified by cumulative frequency of public TCR beta families. Clonotype analysis showed dominance of the ex vivo response by HLA-C-restricted CMV-specific TCR beta clonotypes.

TCRdb re-called the reads through MiXCR, storing one row per CDR3 protein. The table records 600,000 to 800,000 distinct CDR3 sequences, about 24% of them present only once. Trimming removed 6 bases from V and 0 bases from J, with 11 bases in between. The CDR3 extends over 15 amino acids. The germline V gene encodes CDR1 SEHNR and CDR2 FQNEAQ (reference sequence). With respect to this clonotype: Its specificity is unknown.

Source material: CD8+ T cells from PBMCs. This rearrangement joins TRBV7-9 to TRBJ2-2, with D possibly being TRBD2 (5 bases). This clonotype was obtained from a human donor in good health (CMV status not recorded). Some clones in this sample may be carry-over from other donors' samples. The CDR3 here is CASRTINSNTGELFF. CDR3 coding DNA: TGTGCCAGCAGGACTATCAACTCGAACACCGGGGAGCTGTTTTTT.